The 27 T cell receptor beta chains below all came from one sample that was sequenced in a study of response to subunit inactivated influenza vaccine. MiXCR, applied by TCRdb to the RT-PCR reads, yields one record per CDR3 protein. The sample has around 480,000 distinct CDR3 sequences, 15% to 20% seen once. Sequencing used CD4+ T cells sorted from PBMCs, obtained 23 to 25 months after vaccination. These TCRs come from a man between 50 and 75 years old who received an inactivated influenza vaccine.

In its sample, this clonotype was seen many times. The DNA of the CDR3 is TGCAGCGTTGGGGGACTAGCTTCAAGGAGCTCCTACAATGAGCAGTTCTTC. Translated: CSVGGLASRSSYNEQFF. This rearrangement joins TRBV29-1 to TRBJ2-1; 9 nucleotides align to TRBD2. This CDR3 is built from 17 residues. Germline CDR1 is SQVTM and CDR2 is ANQGSEA. The J segment lost 0 bases and the V segment lost 4 bases, leaving 10 bases of the junction unmatched.

CDR3: CASSSTSGGYNEQFF. DNA of the CDR3: TGTGCCAGCAGTTCGACTAGCGGGGGGTACAATGAGCAGTTCTTC. This chain links TRBV11-2 with TRBJ2-1; 13 bases fit TRBD2. Unmatched junction bases numbered 3, after V lost 6 bases and J lost 4 bases. CDR3 length: 15 residues. The germline V gene has CDR1 SGHAT and CDR2 FQNNGV.

The chain couples TRBV9 to TRBJ2-2; 12 bases agree with TRBD2. Germline-derived CDR1 and CDR2 are SGDLS and YYNGEE. The V and J ends lost 4 bases and 4 bases, in that order; junction bases with no gene match: 2. The CDR3 consists of 15 residues. CDR3 DNA sequence: TGTGCCAGCAGCACGGGACTAGCGGGCACCGGGGAGCTGTTTTTT. It codes for CASSTGLAGTGELFF.

The chain combines TRBV20-1 with TRBJ1-5, with D unclear. The germline V gene has CDR1 DFQATT and CDR2 SNEGSKA (reference sequence). V was clipped by 3 bases and J by 1 base, with 13 bases between them. This CDR3 region has 15 residues. The CDR3 sequence is CSASPPTGSNQPQHF. The CDR3 nucleotides are TGCAGTGCTAGTCCCCCTACGGGGAGCAATCAGCCCCAGCATTTT.

This rearrangement joins TRBV7-2 to TRBJ2-3; 8 bases match TRBD2. This CDR3 region has 15 residues. Germline V CDR1 and CDR2: SGHTA, FQGNSA. V lost 5 bases, J lost 8 bases, and 12 bases stayed unmatched. CDR3 in DNA: TGTGCCAGCAGCCCTACCGGGGGGGGCGGGGGTACGCAGTATTTT. It specifies CASSPTGGGGGTQYF.

This clonotype was detected only a few times. The genes are TRBV12-3 or TRBV12-4 and TRBJ2-5; TRBD1 agrees at 9 bases. The CDR3 is 13 residues long. The junction had 7 bases not matched to a gene; V was cut back by 10 bases and J by 4 bases. The CDR3 DNA reads as TGTGCCACCCGCCGGGGACAGGGAGAGACCCAGTACTTC. This encodes CATRRGQGETQYF.

The rearrangement links TRBV3-1 to TRBJ2-1; D is unclear. V was trimmed by 6 bases and J by 10 bases, leaving 10 bases between them. The germline CDR1 and CDR2 sequences are LGHDT and YNNKEL (reference sequence). The CDR3 runs 11 residues. The CDR3 coding sequence is TGTGCCAGCAGTGGCCCCCGCGAGCAGTTCTTC. This translates into CASSGPREQFF.

A few counts support this clonotype. The rearrangement links TRBV10-3 to TRBJ2-1; no definite D call. Trimming cost V 3 bases and J 2 bases, with 8 bases left between them. Germline values: CDR1 ENHRY, CDR2 SYGVKD. This CDR3 region has 14 residues. The CDR3 loop reads CAISDPGTYNEQFF. CDR3 in DNA: TGTGCCATCAGTGACCCAGGTACCTACAATGAGCAGTTCTTC.

Only a few counts were recorded for this clonotype. The chain uses TRBV6-1 and TRBJ2-7; possible D gene TRBD1, 7 bases. Germline CDR1 MNHNS, CDR2 SASEGT. The CDR3 spans 14 residues. V was cut by 10 bases and J by 5 bases, with 21 bases left in between. CDR3 sequence reads: CAIRGAGTPHEQYF. CDR3 nucleotide sequence: TGTGCCATCAGGGGGGCGGGGACGCCTCACGAGCAGTACTTC.

This clonotype appeared a few times. The chain is built from TRBV4-1 and TRBJ2-7, with D unclear. This CDR3 is 13 amino acids long. With 4 bases removed from V and 4 bases from J, the gap between germline ends came to 11 bases. Germline V gene lookup returns CDR1 MGHRA and CDR2 YSYEKL. CDR3 residues: CASSPAEGYEQYF. CDR3 coding DNA: TGCGCCAGCAGCCCCGCCGAAGGGTACGAGCAGTACTTC.

The genes are TRBV4-2 and TRBJ2-3, with 14 bases aligning to TRBD2. With 1 base clipped from V and 0 bases from J, the junction kept 0 bases outside the gene matches. The CDR3 has 17 amino acids. Germline V gives CDR1 LGHNA, CDR2 YNFKEQ. The CDR3 coding sequence is TGTGCCAGCAGCCAAGGGACTAGCGGGAGGAGCACAGATACGCAGTATTTT. The encoded protein is CASSQGTSGRSTDTQYF.

This clonotype occurred a few times. The V gene is TRBV13, the J gene TRBJ1-2; no definite D call. The CDR3 covers 18 residues. V dropped 5 bases and J dropped 3 bases, with 25 bases sitting between them. Germline values: CDR1 PRHDT, CDR2 FYEKMQ (reference sequence). The CDR3 DNA follows: TGTGCCAGCAGCCCAAGACTTGACTTCGGACCGAGGGACTATGGCTACACCTTC. Amino acid sequence: CASSPRLDFGPRDYGYTF.

This rearrangement joins TRBV3-1 to TRBJ2-7, with D perhaps matching TRBD1 or TRBD2 (5 bases each). The CDR3 covers 14 residues. Per germline, CDR1 LGHDT and CDR2 YNNKEL (reference sequence). Deletions cut 1 base from V and 7 bases from J, with 14 bases between. For the CDR3, the DNA is TGTGCCAGCAGCCAAGGAGGGACCAGCGGAGAGCAGTACTTC. It translates to CASSQGGTSGEQYF.

The chain links TRBV7-8 to TRBJ2-3, with TRBD1 matching over 9 bases. Germline V gives CDR1 SGHVS, CDR2 FQNEAQ. J lost 2 bases, V lost 4 bases, and 10 bases had no gene match. CDR3 size: 17 residues. The CDR3 reads CASSSLHTGGNTDTQYF. The CDR3 DNA reads as TGTGCCAGCAGCTCACTCCACACAGGGGGCAACACAGATACGCAGTATTTT.

This chain joins TRBV7-2 and TRBJ2-1; 10 bases map to TRBD1. The CDR3 covers 15 residues. Germline values: CDR1 SGHTA, CDR2 FQGNSA. Losses at the gene ends were 1 base for V and 3 bases for J; bases not matched to a gene: 0. The CDR3 reads CASSLGDRGYNEQFF. The DNA for the CDR3 is TGTGCCAGCAGCTTAGGGGACAGGGGCTACAATGAGCAGTTCTTC.

This chain joins TRBV12-3 or TRBV12-4 and TRBJ2-7; 15 positions match TRBD2. The J segment lost 4 bases and the V segment lost 7 bases, leaving 8 bases of the junction unmatched. This CDR3 is 16 amino acids long. CDR3 region: CASTDGLAGGRYEQYF. The CDR3 DNA reads as TGTGCCAGCACCGACGGACTAGCGGGAGGGAGGTACGAGCAGTACTTC.

The V gene is TRBV20-1, the J gene TRBJ2-4, with 9 positions matching TRBD1. The CDR3 sequence is 12 residues long. The germline V gene encodes CDR1 DFQATT and CDR2 SNEGSKA (reference sequence). Trimming removed 4 bases from V and 8 bases from J; junction bases left unmatched: 3. CDR3 sequence reads: CSATGQGYIQYF. In DNA, the CDR3 is TGCAGTGCTACCGGACAGGGGTACATTCAGTACTTC.

The J gene is TRBJ2-1, the V gene TRBV4-2, with unresolved D. CDR1 and CDR2 (germline): LGHNA, YNFKEQ. V lost 0 bases, J lost 3 bases, and 12 bases lay in between. The CDR3 sequence is 16 residues long. CDR3 amino acids: CASSQDGRNLYNEQFF. The CDR3 DNA is TGTGCCAGCAGCCAAGATGGGCGGAACCTCTACAATGAGCAGTTCTTC.

The table lists this clonotype with many counts. This chain connects TRBV2 to TRBJ2-3, with 8 bases identical to TRBD1. CDR1 is SNHLY and CDR2 is FYNNEI in the germline V gene. CDR3 length equals 13 residues. Germline trimming cut 7 bases from V and 2 bases from J; bases unmatched to any gene: 2. CDR3 DNA sequence: TGTGCCAGCAATCAGGGGGCCACAGATACGCAGTATTTT. Protein product: CASNQGATDTQYF. Together with reference TRBV2 and TRBJ2-3, the CDR3 gives the full variable domain: EPEVTQTPSHQVTQMGQEVILRCVPISNHLYFYWYRQILGQKVEFLVSFYNNEISEKSEIFDDQFSVERPDGSNFTLKIRSTKLEDSAMYFCASNQGATDTQYFGPGTRLTVL.

The chain links TRBV7-8 to TRBJ1-2, with a weak D call TRBD1 (6 bases). In germline, CDR1 is SGHVS, CDR2 FQNEAQ. Trimming took off 4 bases at V and 2 bases at J, with 17 bases between the two ends. The length of the CDR3 is 16 residues. The CDR3 spells CASSYRSTGSNYGYTF. DNA for the CDR3: TGTGCCAGCAGCTACCGGAGCACAGGGTCCAACTATGGCTACACCTTC. Drawing the rest from reference TRBV7-8 and TRBJ1-2, the complete variable domain is GAGVSQSPRYKVAKRGQDVALRCDPISGHVSLFWYQQALGQGPEFLTYFQNEAQLDKSGLPSDRFFAERPEGSVSTLKIQRTQQEDSAVYLCASSYRSTGSNYGYTFGSGTRLTVV.

The gene calls are TRBV20-1 and TRBJ1-1, with TRBD1 as a possible D gene (5 bases). CDR1 and CDR2 from the germline V gene are DFQATT and SNEGSKA (reference sequence). This CDR3 is built from 13 residues. Trimming stripped 2 bases from V and 5 bases from J, with 12 bases between. The CDR3 coding sequence is TGCAGTGCTAGAAATGGACGGGGGACTGAAGCTTTCTTT. This encodes CSARNGRGTEAFF.

The CDR3 DNA reads as TGTGCCAGCAGCGCCCGGACAGACTCCTACGAGCAGTACTTC. Translating it yields CASSARTDSYEQYF. The chain links TRBV7-9 to TRBJ2-7; a weak D match, TRBD1 (6 bases). Per germline, CDR1 SEHNR and CDR2 FQNEAQ (reference sequence). CDR3 length equals 14 residues. The V end lost 5 bases, the J end lost 0 bases, and 11 bases lay between the germline ends.

This clonotype was observed a few times. The chain carries TRBV14 and TRBJ2-1, with 12 nucleotides matching TRBD2. Per the germline V gene, CDR1 is SGHDN and CDR2 is FVKESK. The CDR3 has 15 residues. Unmatched junction bases numbered 5, after V lost 3 bases and J lost 8 bases. The CDR3 DNA reads as TGTGCCAGCAGCCAGATGACTAGCGGGAGCGATGAGCAGTTCTTC. Amino acids: CASSQMTSGSDEQFF.

This clonotype appeared a few times. V is TRBV11-2 and J is TRBJ1-3; 7 bases map to TRBD1. This CDR3 contains 15 residues. With 4 bases clipped from V and 5 bases from J, the junction kept 8 bases outside the gene matches. Germline V gives CDR1 SGHAT, CDR2 FQNNGV. This chain's CDR3 is CASSYPGTVRNTIYF. DNA for the CDR3: TGTGCCAGCAGCTACCCTGGGACAGTTAGAAACACCATATATTTT.

V and J are TRBV7-2 and TRBJ2-4, with TRBD2 matching 11 bases. Germline CDR1 and CDR2: SGHTA and FQGNSA. Trimming took 0 bases from V and 7 from J; bases not matched to a gene: 8. This CDR3 spans 17 amino acids. CDR3 DNA: TGTGCCAGCAGCTTAGCCGTGGCTAGCGGGAGGCTTAACATTCAGTACTTC. It translates to CASSLAVASGRLNIQYF.

This clonotype was recorded a few times. This rearrangement joins TRBV28 to TRBJ2-7; D ambiguous. V was cut by 7 bases and J by 0 bases, with 10 bases left in between. The CDR3 is made up of 13 amino acids. The V gene's germline CDR1 is MDHEN and CDR2 SYDVKM. The CDR3 DNA sequence: TGTGCCAGCACCCACCCAGCCTCCTACGAGCAGTACTTC. It is translated as CASTHPASYEQYF.

This clonotype was detected ten times or more. The chain links TRBV4-3 to TRBJ1-1, with D hard to call. Germline CDR1 and CDR2: LGHNA and YSLEER. The germline V and J ends were trimmed by 1 base and 0 bases, with 9 bases remaining between them. The CDR3 is 15 amino acids. CDR3 DNA: TGCGCCAGCAGCCAAGTCGTCGGACTGAACACTGAAGCTTTCTTT. This codes for CASSQVVGLNTEAFF.